Following are 25 T cell receptor beta chains from one sample sequenced in a study of CD8 T cells in Susac syndrome (dated by TCRdb to between 2018 and 2021). The library relied on the immunoSEQ multiplex PCR assay. RNA was extracted using the RNeasy kit, and roughly 0.5 to 1 microgram was reverse transcribed with random hexamers. Using fastp at Q25 and MiXCR, TCRdb reprocessed the public reads and kept productive beta chains. Every entry covers one CDR3 protein and lists the most common genes and DNA from its rows. The sample records 200,000 to 250,000 distinct CDR3 sequences, roughly 94% of which are singletons. The ten most abundant clones make up 0.082% of the sample. The sample comprised CD4+ T cells from PBMCs. These receptors all stem from a human donor with multiple sclerosis.

This chain joins TRBV6-1 and TRBJ2-7; D assignment may be TRBD1 or TRBD2 (5 bases each). Trimming left V 6 bases short and J 2 bases short, with 11 bases between. CDR3 size: 13 residues. Germline V gene lookup returns CDR1 MNHNS and CDR2 SASEGT. CDR3 protein: CASSRWGTYEQYV. CDR3 DNA sequence: TGTGCCAGCAGCCGATGGGGGACCTACGAGCAGTACGTC.

The J gene is TRBJ2-1, the V gene TRBV4-1, with D hard to call. Germline CDR1 reads MGHRA; CDR2 reads YSYEKL. Trimming removed 0 bases at V and 7 bases at J, with 13 bases between. This CDR3 is built from 15 residues. The DNA of the CDR3 is TGCGCCAGCAGCCAAGATGTTCTCGTTCGGAATGAGCAGTTCTTC. Protein: CASSQDVLVRNEQFF.

The chain carries TRBV2 and TRBJ1-1, with no clear D. The length of the CDR3 is 14 residues. From germline, CDR1 is SNHLY and CDR2 FYNNEI. The V gene lost 2 bases and the J gene lost 4 bases, with 11 bases spanning the gap. The CDR3 DNA sequence: TGTGCCAGCAGTGAACGGGGTTTCGGCACTGAAGCTTTCTTT. As protein: CASSERGFGTEAFF.

The chain links TRBV29-1 to TRBJ1-2; 10 positions agree with TRBD1. The germline V gene has CDR1 SQVTM and CDR2 ANQGSEA. The V and J ends lost 0 bases and 2 bases, in that order; junction bases with no gene match: 3. The CDR3 has 15 amino acids. The CDR3 region is CSVEDRTGGNYGYTF. The CDR3 coding sequence is TGCAGCGTTGAAGATCGGACAGGGGGGAACTATGGCTACACCTTC.

The V call is TRBV30, the J call TRBJ1-5; possibly TRBD1 for D (5 bases). Trimming took off 3 bases at V and 5 bases at J, with 14 bases between the two ends. The germline gives CDR1 GTSNPN, CDR2 SVGIG (reference sequence). The CDR3 sequence is 14 residues long. The chain's CDR3 is CAWSPGMGDQPQHF. The CDR3 bases are TGTGCCTGGAGCCCAGGGATGGGGGATCAGCCCCAGCATTTT. The full variable domain, rest sourced from reference TRBV30 and TRBJ1-5, is SQTIHQWPATLVQPVGSPLSLECTVEGTSNPNLYWYRQAAGRGLQLLFYSVGIGQISSEVPQNLSASRPQDRQFILSSKKLLLSDSGFYLCAWSPGMGDQPQHFGDGTRLSIL.

The DNA of the CDR3 is TGCAGTGCTATAGATGGGACAAACCATGGCTACACCTTC. It specifies CSAIDGTNHGYTF. The genes are TRBV20-1 and TRBJ1-2; D perhaps matches TRBD1 (6 bases). The CDR3 extends over 13 amino acids. Trimming left V 4 bases short and J 6 bases short, with 15 bases between. Looked up from germline, CDR1 is DFQATT and CDR2 is SNEGSKA (reference sequence).

This chain uses TRBV29-1 with TRBJ2-7, with D perhaps matching TRBD2 (5 bases). There are 11 residues in the CDR3. V lost 4 bases, J lost 3 bases, and 7 bases lay in between. The V gene's germline CDR1 is SQVTM and CDR2 ANQGSEA. In DNA, the CDR3 is TGCAGCGTTGTGGACTTCTACGAGCAGTACTTC. Translated, it gives CSVVDFYEQYF.

The sample holds a few counts of this clonotype. The rearrangement joins TRBV12-3 or TRBV12-4 to TRBJ1-2; tentative D call: TRBD1 (5 bases). The CDR3 sequence is 13 residues long. V lost 3 bases to trimming and J lost 5 bases, with 10 bases between them. The CDR3 nucleotides read TGTGCCAGCAGTTTGGGGGAAGGGTATGGCTACACCTTC. Translation gives CASSLGEGYGYTF.

The chain employs TRBV3-1 and TRBJ2-7, with D possibly TRBD2 on 6 matching bases. The CDR3 contains 14 residues. Trimming cost V 1 base and J 3 bases, with 10 bases left between them. Germline CDR1 LGHDT, CDR2 YNNKEL (reference sequence). CDR3: CASSQGSTSYEQYV. In DNA form, the CDR3 reads TGTGCCAGCAGCCAAGGTTCGACTAGCTACGAGCAGTACGTC.

The V gene is TRBV2, the J gene TRBJ1-5; D remains unclear. V was cut by 7 bases and J by 7 bases, with 11 bases left in between. The CDR3 covers 12 residues. Germline-derived CDR1 and CDR2 are SNHLY and FYNNEI. Here the CDR3 reads CASTDLGQPQHF. The CDR3 DNA reads TGTGCCAGCACCGATCTTGGGCAGCCCCAGCATTTT.

The J gene is TRBJ2-5, the V gene TRBV11-2; 7 positions agree with TRBD2. This CDR3 is built from 16 residues. Germline V gene sequence: CDR1 SGHAT, CDR2 FQNNGV. After removal of 4 bases from V and 4 bases from J, the junction contained 12 bases not matched to a gene. In DNA, the CDR3 is TGTGCCAGCAGCTACCGGATGACTAGCATGGGAGAGACCCAGTACTTC. Amino acids: CASSYRMTSMGETQYF. The whole variable domain, remainder taken from reference TRBV11-2 and TRBJ2-5, is EAGVAQSPRYKIIEKRQSVAFWCNPISGHATLYWYQQILGQGPKLLIQFQNNGVVDDSQLPKDRFSAERLKGVDSTLKIQPAKLEDSAVYLCASSYRMTSMGETQYFGPGTRLLVL.

This chain uses TRBV20-1 with TRBJ1-6; D is unresolved. This CDR3 has 12 residues. V lost 4 bases and J 12 bases, leaving 13 bases between the germline ends. Germline CDR1 reads DFQATT; CDR2 reads SNEGSKA (reference sequence). CDR3 coding DNA: TGCAGTGCTAAGAGGGTCGGCTTACCCCTCCACTTT. This sequence encodes CSAKRVGLPLHF.

The chain carries TRBV18 and TRBJ2-7, with 9 bases that match TRBD1. The CDR3 length is 15 residues. V was clipped by 1 base and J by 1 base; unmatched bases: 2. The germline V gene has CDR1 KGHSH and CDR2 LQKENI. CDR3 coding DNA: TGTGCCAGCTCACCACAGGGACAGGGTTCCTACGAGCAGTACTTC. Translated: CASSPQGQGSYEQYF.

The rearrangement links TRBV12-3 or TRBV12-4 to TRBJ1-2; D is possibly TRBD1 (6 bases). The V and J ends lost 6 bases and 3 bases respectively, with 14 bases between them. The CDR3 runs 14 residues. CDR3 sequence: CASSAPTGYYGYTF. In nucleotides, the CDR3 is TGTGCCAGCAGCGCGCCCACAGGGTACTATGGCTACACCTTC.

The chain uses TRBV15 and TRBJ1-6; D gene uncertain. CDR3 size: 12 residues. Per the germline V gene, CDR1 is LNHNV and CDR2 is YYDKDF (reference sequence). The V end lost 2 bases, the J end lost 8 bases, and 4 bases lay between the germline ends. Here the CDR3 reads CATSRPYSPLHF. The CDR3 DNA sequence: TGTGCCACCAGCAGACCTTATTCACCCCTCCACTTT.

The chain is built from TRBV29-1 and TRBJ2-3; no definite D call. This CDR3 spans 12 amino acids. With 1 base removed from V and 7 bases from J, the gap between germline ends came to 9 bases. The germline CDR1 and CDR2 sequences are SQVTM and ANQGSEA. In nucleotides, the CDR3 is TGCAGCGTTGAAGGGTTAGCAAATACGCAGTATTTT. It specifies CSVEGLANTQYF.

This chain uses TRBV20-1 with TRBJ1-6; maybe TRBD1 (5 bases). The CDR3 has 16 amino acids. Germline V CDR1 and CDR2: DFQATT, SNEGSKA (reference sequence). Between the trimmed V and J ends, which lost 1 base and 2 bases, there was a span of 12 bases. DNA of the CDR3: TGCAGTGCTAGAGCGCGGGGGACTGCCTATAATTCACCCCTCCACTTT. This sequence encodes CSARARGTAYNSPLHF.

The V and J genes are TRBV19 and TRBJ1-1, with TRBD1 as a possible D gene (6 bases). The V end lost 0 bases, the J end lost 4 bases, and 9 bases lay between the germline ends. The CDR3 spans 14 residues. Germline V gene lookup returns CDR1 LNHDA and CDR2 SQIVND (reference sequence). CDR3 in DNA: TGTGCCAGTAGTATAGATCAAGGGGGCACTGAAGCTTTCTTT. Its translation is CASSIDQGGTEAFF.

This clonotype was picked up one time. The V call is TRBV29-1, the J call TRBJ1-2; D remains unclear. CDR3 length: 12 residues. The germline gives CDR1 SQVTM, CDR2 ANQGSEA. The V end was cut by 4 bases, the J end by 6 bases, with 12 bases between. DNA for the CDR3: TGCAGCGTTGGCCCCGGACGGGATGGCTACACCTTC. Protein sequence: CSVGPGRDGYTF.

V usage is TRBV6-5 and J usage is TRBJ1-5; 8 bases fit TRBD1. Trimming cost V 6 bases and J 7 bases; bases outside gene matches: 8. Germline lookup yields CDR1 MNHEY and CDR2 SVGAGI. The CDR3 has 14 amino acids. CDR3 in DNA: TGTGCCAGCAGCTCACAGGGGGGCGGGCAGCCCCAGCATTTT. Protein sequence: CASSSQGGGQPQHF.

The chain links TRBV29-1 to TRBJ1-5; the D is unclear. Trimming took off 4 bases at V and 3 bases at J, with 10 bases between the two ends. The CDR3 has 13 residues. Germline V gene lookup returns CDR1 SQVTM and CDR2 ANQGSEA. CDR3 residues: CSVATGFNQPQHF. Here the CDR3 DNA reads TGCAGCGTTGCAACGGGCTTCAATCAGCCCCAGCATTTT.

The rearrangement joins TRBV12-3 or TRBV12-4 to TRBJ1-5, with TRBD1 matching 8 bases. V lost 7 bases, J lost 2 bases, and 4 bases stayed unmatched. The CDR3 spans 14 residues. CDR3 loop: CASTRQGRNQPQHF. Here the CDR3 DNA reads TGTGCCAGCACCAGACAGGGGCGCAATCAGCCCCAGCATTTT.

The chain carries TRBV20-1 and TRBJ2-3; the match to TRBD2 covers 11 bases. This CDR3 is 14 amino acids long. J lost 1 base, V lost 5 bases, and 2 bases had no gene match. Per the germline V gene, CDR1 is DFQATT and CDR2 is SNEGSKA (reference sequence). The CDR3 bases are TGCAGTGCTCTAGCGGGGGGACGCACAGATACGCAGTATTTT. It translates to CSALAGGRTDTQYF.

This sequence joins TRBV7-2 and TRBJ2-7; D is undetermined. The V gene lost 2 bases and the J gene lost 13 bases, with 15 bases spanning the gap. This CDR3 has 12 residues. Germline CDR1 SGHTA, CDR2 FQGNSA. Here the CDR3 DNA reads TGTGCCAGCAGCTTAATCTCCTACGAGCTCTACGTC. It specifies CASSLISYELYV.

This clonotype was seen only once. The J gene is TRBJ2-6, the V gene TRBV7-9; D assignment may be TRBD1 or TRBD2 (5 bases each). Germline V gene lookup returns CDR1 SEHNR and CDR2 FQNEAQ (reference sequence). The germline V and J ends were trimmed by 5 bases and 0 bases, with 20 bases remaining between them. CDR3 size: 19 residues. CDR3 DNA sequence: TGTGCCAGCAGCCCTTTATGGGACCTCGGCCTCTCTGGGGCCAACGTCCTGACTTTC. Translation gives CASSPLWDLGLSGANVLTF.